Shown below are 26 T cell receptor beta chains from a single sample sequenced in a study of blood T cell repertoires in COVID-19. Measured with immunoSEQ multiplex PCR; TCRdb has only the in-frame clones, and not every one. The table includes roughly 230,000 clones, about 86% detected once. Sequenced material: peripheral blood. These receptors originate from a middle-aged man with active or convalescent COVID-19.

The chain uses TRBV5-1 and TRBJ1-4; D possibly corresponds to TRBD1 (5 bases). From germline, CDR1 is SGHRS and CDR2 YFSETQ. This CDR3 region has 15 residues. V lost 4 bases, J lost 0 bases, and 10 bases lay in between. The chain's CDR3 is CASSRQLSTNEKLFF. The CDR3 DNA reads as TGCGCCAGCAGCAGACAGCTTTCAACTAATGAAAAACTGTTTTTT.

This CDR3 reads CASSQEGRRFTADTQYF. The CDR3 DNA reads TGCGCCAGCAGCCAAGAAGGCAGGCGTTTCACCGCAGATACGCAGTATTTT. The chain carries TRBV4-3 and TRBJ2-3; D remains unclear. CDR1 is LGHNA, CDR2 YSLEER, per germline. The CDR3 loop spans 17 amino acids. The germline V and J ends were trimmed by 0 bases and 4 bases, with 17 bases remaining between them.

The V gene is TRBV6-6, the J gene TRBJ2-1, with 10 bases matching TRBD1. This CDR3 comprises 14 residues. The ends lost 1 base at V and 6 bases at J; junction bases unmatched: 0. Germline CDR1 is MNHNY and CDR2 is SVGAGI (reference sequence). The CDR3 region is CASSYWDRGNEQFF. In DNA form, the CDR3 reads TGTGCCAGCAGTTACTGGGACAGGGGCAATGAGCAGTTCTTC.

This chain links TRBV29-1 with TRBJ1-1; D is possibly TRBD1 (6 bases). The ends were cut back, 6 bases at V and 1 base at J, with 15 bases in the middle. Looked up from germline, CDR1 is SQVTM and CDR2 is ANQGSEA. The CDR3 consists of 14 residues. Here the CDR3 reads CSVGKTGPNTEAFF. DNA of the CDR3: TGCAGCGTCGGCAAGACAGGACCGAACACTGAAGCTTTCTTT.

The gene calls are TRBV5-1 and TRBJ2-7; D gene ambiguous. Trimming pared 3 bases from V and 6 bases from J, leaving 10 bases between. Germline lookup yields CDR1 SGHRS and CDR2 YFSETQ. This CDR3 is built from 12 residues. This chain's CDR3 is CASSSQEREQYF. The CDR3, as DNA: TGCGCCAGCAGCTCGCAAGAGCGCGAGCAGTACTTC.

The rearrangement links TRBV19 to TRBJ2-1; TRBD1 agrees at 7 bases. The CDR3 is 15 residues long. Per the germline V gene, CDR1 is LNHDA and CDR2 is SQIVND (reference sequence). J gave up 4 bases and V 6 bases, and 9 bases lay outside the gene matches. CDR3 coding DNA: TGTGCCAGTAGGAACCCAGGGGGTGAATACAATGAGCAGTTCTTC. This sequence encodes CASRNPGGEYNEQFF.

The gene calls are TRBV25-1 and TRBJ1-2; tentatively, D is TRBD1 (6 bases). The CDR3 is made up of 15 amino acids. V lost 0 bases to trimming and J lost 11 bases, with 19 bases between them. Germline V CDR1 and CDR2: MGHDK, SYGVNS. DNA of the CDR3: TGTGCCAGCAGTGAATACGCAGGGGTTTTGCGAGGGTACACCTTC. Translating it yields CASSEYAGVLRGYTF.

The chain links TRBV7-9 to TRBJ1-4; possible D gene TRBD1, 6 bases. CDR1 and CDR2 from the germline V gene are SEHNR and FQNEAQ (reference sequence). Trimming took 1 base from V and 8 from J, leaving 14 bases between them. The length of the CDR3 is 15 residues. The CDR3 loop is CASSLGQGLMEKLFF. CDR3 DNA sequence: TGTGCCAGCAGCTTAGGGCAGGGGCTGATGGAAAAACTGTTTTTT. The whole variable domain, filled in from reference TRBV7-9 and TRBJ1-4, reads DTGVSQNPRHKITKRGQNVTFRCDPISEHNRLYWYRQTLGQGPEFLTYFQNEAQLEKSRLLSDRFSAERPKGSFSTLEIQRTEQGDSAMYLCASSLGQGLMEKLFFGSGTQLSVL.

The chain links TRBV11-3 to TRBJ1-1; D is undetermined. This CDR3 has 15 residues. Trimming left V 1 base short and J 6 bases short, with 15 bases between. The germline gives CDR1 SGHNT, CDR2 YENEEA. CDR3 in DNA: TGTGCCAGCAGCTTAGTCGACACCCGAGACGCTGAAGCTTTCTTT. As protein: CASSLVDTRDAEAFF.

V and J are TRBV24-1 and TRBJ2-5, with 7 bases lining up with TRBD2. Germline lookup yields CDR1 KGHDR and CDR2 SFDVKD. The V gene end was trimmed by 3 bases and the J gene end by 2 bases; junction bases not matched to a gene: 8. The CDR3 is 16 residues long. This chain's CDR3 is CATSDPQAGSQETQYF. The CDR3 region has the DNA TGTGCCACCAGTGATCCCCAAGCGGGGTCTCAAGAGACCCAGTACTTC.

This rearrangement joins TRBV28 to TRBJ2-6; 7 bases map to TRBD2. Trimming cost V 3 bases and J 0 bases; bases outside gene matches: 8. The CDR3 has 18 residues. The germline V gene encodes CDR1 MDHEN and CDR2 SYDVKM. The CDR3 reads CASSFLGAGSSGANVLTF. The DNA of the CDR3 is TGTGCCAGCAGTTTCCTAGGAGCGGGAAGCTCTGGGGCCAACGTCCTGACTTTC.

The gene calls are TRBV30 and TRBJ1-5; TRBD1 is a possible D gene (6 bases). The V end was cut by 0 bases, the J end by 1 base, with 10 bases between. Germline CDR1 is GTSNPN and CDR2 is SVGIG (reference sequence). CDR3 length: 15 amino acids. CDR3 amino acids: CAWSVRGASNQPQHF. The CDR3 DNA follows: TGTGCCTGGAGTGTACGGGGGGCAAGCAATCAGCCCCAGCATTTT.

This clone was detected a few times. V gene TRBV2 combines with J gene TRBJ2-7; TRBD1 agrees at 9 bases. The length of the CDR3 is 14 residues. Trimming cost V 6 bases and J 9 bases; bases outside gene matches: 12. CDR1 SNHLY and CDR2 FYNNEI come from the germline V gene. CDR3 in DNA: TGTGCCAGCAGCCTACAGGGGGCGAGGTCAGGGCAGTACTTC. Protein product: CASSLQGARSGQYF.

This clone came up a few times. The V call is TRBV5-5, the J call TRBJ2-7, with D tentatively TRBD1 (5 bases). Germline CDR1 is SGHKS and CDR2 is YYEKEE (reference sequence). V was cut by 5 bases and J by 3 bases, with 9 bases left in between. The CDR3 covers 12 residues. The DNA of the CDR3 is TGTGCCAGCAGACAGACAGTCTACGAGCAGTACTTC. It codes for CASRQTVYEQYF.

This clone was seen ten or more times. The rearrangement links TRBV18 to TRBJ1-1; 10 bases align to TRBD1. Looked up from germline, CDR1 is KGHSH and CDR2 is LQKENI. V dropped 5 bases and J dropped 1; count of bases not matched to a gene: 1. The CDR3 extends over 14 amino acids. The CDR3 loop is CASSGDRGNTEAFF. CDR3 DNA sequence: TGTGCCAGCTCAGGGGACAGGGGGAACACTGAAGCTTTCTTT. Together with reference TRBV18 and TRBJ1-1, the CDR3 gives the full variable domain: NAGVMQNPRHLVRRRGQEARLRCSPMKGHSHVYWYRQLPEEGLKFMVYLQKENIIDESGMPKERFSAEFPKEGPSILRIQQVVRGDSAAYFCASSGDRGNTEAFFGQGTRLTVV.

This chain connects TRBV12-3 or TRBV12-4 to TRBJ1-5; TRBD1 is a possible D gene (5 bases). This CDR3 region has 11 residues. Trimming shortened V by 8 bases and J by 4 bases, and 6 bases separated the two germline ends. The CDR3 loop reads CASGANQPQHF. The CDR3 nucleotides read TGTGCCAGCGGGGCAAATCAGCCCCAGCATTTT.

V is TRBV10-3 and J is TRBJ2-3, with 7 positions matching TRBD1. This CDR3 has 14 amino acids. The germline V gene has CDR1 ENHRY and CDR2 SYGVKD. Trimming took 0 bases from V and 5 from J; bases not matched to a gene: 2. CDR3 sequence reads: CAISESNRGDTQYF. The CDR3 nucleotides read TGTGCCATCAGTGAGTCTAACAGGGGAGATACGCAGTATTTT.

The chain joins TRBV18 to TRBJ2-3; D call uncertain. V was trimmed by 2 bases and J by 4 bases, leaving 7 bases between them. The CDR3 contains 13 residues. CDR1 and CDR2 from the germline V gene are KGHSH and LQKENI. CDR3 DNA sequence: TGTGCCAGCTCACCAGTAGCCCCAGATACGCAGTATTTT. Translating it yields CASSPVAPDTQYF.

The gene calls are TRBV19 and TRBJ2-4; 9 bases map to TRBD2. The CDR3 totals 15 residues. J lost 4 bases, V lost 1 base, and 2 bases had no gene match. Germline CDR1 and CDR2: LNHDA and SQIVND (reference sequence). CDR3 in DNA: TGTGCCAGTAGTATAGGACTAGCGGCTAAAAACATTCAGTACTTC. Its translation is CASSIGLAAKNIQYF. Using reference TRBV19 and TRBJ2-4 for the parts outside the CDR3, the full variable domain is DGGITQSPKYLFRKEGQNVTLSCEQNLNHDAMYWYRQDPGQGLRLIYYSQIVNDFQKGDIAEGYSVSREKKESFPLTVTSAQKNPTAFYLCASSIGLAAKNIQYFGAGTRLSVL.

The genes are TRBV6-1 and TRBJ2-1; 9 nucleotides match TRBD2. Germline V gives CDR1 MNHNS, CDR2 SASEGT. This CDR3 region has 17 residues. The V segment lost 2 bases and the J segment 3 bases; nucleotides outside the gene matches: 8. CDR3 protein: CASSETGTSFVYNEQFF. The CDR3 DNA reads TGTGCCAGCAGTGAAACGGGGACTAGCTTTGTCTACAATGAGCAGTTCTTC.

This clone was picked up a small number of times. CDR3 residues: CASSPSGGSGPQETQYF. In DNA, the CDR3 is TGTGCCAGCAGCCCTAGCGGCGGTAGCGGGCCCCAAGAGACCCAGTACTTC. The chain joins TRBV5-6 to TRBJ2-5, with 7 bases fitting TRBD2. The CDR3 covers 17 residues. The germline V gene encodes CDR1 SGHDT and CDR2 YYEEEE. J lost 1 base, V lost 4 bases, and 13 bases had no gene match.

V is TRBV30 and J is TRBJ1-4; 9 bases fit TRBD1. Germline CDR1 GTSNPN, CDR2 SVGIG (reference sequence). The length of the CDR3 is 12 residues. The V and J ends lost 3 bases and 8 bases, in that order; junction bases with no gene match: 1. CDR3 loop: CAWRGQGEKLFF. DNA of the CDR3: TGTGCCTGGAGGGGACAGGGAGAAAAACTGTTTTTT.

The chain combines TRBV6-5 with TRBJ1-1, with 7 bases that match TRBD1. J was trimmed by 5 bases and V by 4 bases; bases with no gene match: 10. The germline gives CDR1 MNHEY, CDR2 SVGAGI. CDR3 size: 15 residues. This CDR3 is CASSSEQGPGTEAFF. CDR3 DNA: TGTGCCAGCAGTTCAGAACAGGGGCCGGGGACTGAAGCTTTCTTT.

This sequence joins TRBV24-1 and TRBJ2-2; weak D call: TRBD1 (5 bases). V lost 0 bases to trimming and J lost 11 bases, with 12 bases between them. Germline V gives CDR1 KGHDR, CDR2 SFDVKD. This CDR3 is 14 amino acids long. The CDR3 reads CATSDLQGSGELFF. For the CDR3, the DNA is TGTGCCACCAGTGATTTGCAGGGCTCGGGTGAGCTGTTTTTT.

The chain uses TRBV6-6 and TRBJ1-4, with a weak D call TRBD1 (6 bases). The V end was cut by 2 bases, the J end by 5 bases, with 12 bases between. Germline lookup yields CDR1 MNHNY and CDR2 SVGAGI (reference sequence). The CDR3 consists of 15 residues. The CDR3, as DNA: TGTGCCAGCAGTTACAGGGGGACGGACAATGAAAAACTGTTTTTT. Protein: CASSYRGTDNEKLFF.

The chain employs TRBV6-5 and TRBJ2-7, with TRBD1 as a possible D gene (6 bases). With 7 bases removed from V and 6 bases from J, the gap between germline ends came to 22 bases. The CDR3 sequence is 15 residues long. CDR1 and CDR2 (germline): MNHEY, SVGAGI. The CDR3 DNA reads as TGTGCCAGCACCCCAAATTCAGGGGCGGGCCGCGAGCAGTACTTC. This translates into CASTPNSGAGREQYF.